The 28 T cell receptor beta chains listed next were all sequenced from one sample in a study of somatic mutations in cytotoxic T cells in rheumatoid arthritis (dated by TCRdb to the late 2010s). The method behind the library was the immunoSEQ multiplex PCR assay. Imported from immuneACCESS, the table was reduced by TCRdb to in-frame sequences with V and J called. These copies leave out some clones; in studies compared against another copy, an unresolved V gene accounts for under half, and the cause of the remainder is not known. The sample table contains roughly 30,000 clones; only one count was recorded for about 88% of them. The top ten constitute around 9% of the sample. Specimen: CD8+ T cells sorted from blood. These receptors were taken from an adult with rheumatoid arthritis.

This sequence joins TRBV7-3 and TRBJ2-3; D uncertain. This CDR3 comprises 12 residues. Germline lookup yields CDR1 SGHTA and CDR2 FQGTGA. The V and J ends lost 4 bases and 2 bases respectively, with 4 bases between them. CDR3 protein: CASSSNTDTQYF. The DNA for the CDR3 is TGTGCCAGCAGCTCGAACACAGATACGCAGTATTTT.

This sequence joins TRBV4-1 and TRBJ2-7; 8 bases fit TRBD2. The CDR3 has 17 amino acids. Trimming took 3 bases from V and 0 from J; bases not matched to a gene: 10. Germline assignment: CDR1 MGHRA and CDR2 YSYEKL. The CDR3 loop reads CASSHLGSGSFSYEQYF. The CDR3 nucleotides read TGCGCCAGCAGCCATCTCGGGAGCGGGAGCTTCTCCTACGAGCAGTACTTC.

The chain joins TRBV7-9 to TRBJ1-1; TRBD1 might be the D (6 bases). The CDR3 covers 15 residues. V was clipped by 5 bases and J by 6 bases, with 19 bases between them. Germline V CDR1 and CDR2: SEHNR, FQNEAQ (reference sequence). The CDR3 DNA is TGTGCCAGCAGCCACCGCAGGGGAGTTCGCGCTGAAGCTTTCTTT. This codes for CASSHRRGVRAEAFF.

The V call is TRBV9, the J call TRBJ1-2; D is unresolved. The V end was cut by 0 bases, the J end by 0 bases, with 12 bases between. This CDR3 spans 16 amino acids. The V gene's germline CDR1 is SGDLS and CDR2 YYNGEE. Here the CDR3 DNA reads TGTGCCAGCAGCGTAGGTGAAGGCCGAGCTAACTATGGCTACACCTTC. This gives the protein CASSVGEGRANYGYTF.

The chain uses TRBV5-5 and TRBJ1-2; 11 bases fit TRBD1. In germline, CDR1 is SGHKS, CDR2 YYEKEE (reference sequence). Germline trimming cut 2 bases from V and 4 bases from J; bases unmatched to any gene: 1. The CDR3 extends over 14 amino acids. CDR3 loop: CASSLGQGAYGYTF. CDR3 DNA sequence: TGTGCCAGCAGCTTAGGACAGGGGGCCTATGGCTACACCTTC.

The chain joins TRBV5-6 to TRBJ2-7, with 10 bases that match TRBD1. The CDR3 has 15 residues. CDR1 and CDR2 (germline): SGHDT, YYEEEE. Unmatched junction bases numbered 3, after V lost 1 base and J lost 2 bases. This CDR3 reads CASSLFGTGAYEQYF. The CDR3 DNA follows: TGTGCCAGCAGCTTGTTCGGGACAGGGGCCTACGAGCAGTACTTC.

The chain has TRBV7-9 and TRBJ2-1; a weak D match, TRBD2 (6 bases). The CDR3 has 17 residues. Per germline, CDR1 SEHNR and CDR2 FQNEAQ (reference sequence). Trimming stripped 2 bases from V and 5 bases from J, with 19 bases between. CDR3 loop: CASSLWPLRDRDNEQFF. Here the CDR3 DNA reads TGTGCCAGCAGCTTATGGCCGTTGCGGGACCGAGACAATGAGCAGTTCTTC.

J is TRBJ2-7 and V is TRBV9; D is perhaps TRBD2 (6 bases). V was shortened by 0 bases and J by 3 bases, with 13 bases between the two germline ends. CDR1 is SGDLS, CDR2 YYNGEE, per germline. The CDR3 contains 15 residues. DNA for the CDR3: TGTGCCAGCAGCGTAGCGGGCGGGACGTACTACGAGCAGTACTTC. This translates into CASSVAGGTYYEQYF. Combining the CDR3 with reference TRBV9 and TRBJ2-7 gives the whole variable domain DSGVTQTPKHLITATGQRVTLRCSPRSGDLSVYWYQQSLDQGLQFLIQYYNGEERAKGNILERFSAQQFPDLHSELNLSSLELGDSALYFCASSVAGGTYYEQYFGPGTRLTVT.

The genes are TRBV9 and TRBJ2-1; D remains unclear. The CDR3 extends over 18 amino acids. V lost 0 bases, J lost 0 bases, and 16 bases lay in between. CDR1 and CDR2 (germline): SGDLS, YYNGEE. The chain's CDR3 is CASSVDVSPASSYNEQFF. In nucleotides, the CDR3 is TGTGCCAGCAGCGTAGACGTATCGCCGGCTAGCTCCTACAATGAGCAGTTCTTC.

The V and J genes are TRBV7-9 and TRBJ1-2; the D is unclear. Germline V gives CDR1 SEHNR, CDR2 FQNEAQ (reference sequence). V was cut by 5 bases and J by 0 bases, with 16 bases left in between. The CDR3 totals 16 residues. The CDR3 here is CASSNFVADTNYGYTF. In DNA form, the CDR3 reads TGTGCCAGCAGCAACTTTGTGGCGGATACTAACTATGGCTACACCTTC.

The gene calls are TRBV7-9 and TRBJ1-2; D is ambiguous. There are 12 residues in the CDR3. V gave up 5 bases and J gave up 8 bases, with 12 bases separating them. Germline values: CDR1 SEHNR, CDR2 FQNEAQ (reference sequence). As DNA, the CDR3 is TGTGCCAGCAGCGCTCTACCCTACGGCTACACCTTC. It specifies CASSALPYGYTF.

The CDR3 sequence is CATSTKTGSAETQYF. CDR3 coding DNA: TGTGCCACCAGCACCAAGACAGGGTCAGCAGAGACCCAGTACTTC. The rearrangement uses TRBV15 and TRBJ2-5; TRBD1 matches 7 bases. This CDR3 has 15 residues. V trimming: 4 bases; J trimming: 4 bases; junction bases outside the gene matches: 9. CDR1 is LNHNV, CDR2 YYDKDF, per germline (reference sequence).

V is TRBV7-2 and J is TRBJ2-1, with D unresolved. The germline V gene has CDR1 SGHTA and CDR2 FQGNSA. V was pared by 2 bases and J by 0 bases, with 8 bases between. CDR3 length: 15 residues. CDR3 loop: CASSLFPSSYNEQFF. As DNA, the CDR3 is TGTGCCAGCAGCTTATTTCCGAGCTCCTACAATGAGCAGTTCTTC.

The chain couples TRBV15 to TRBJ1-3; D ambiguous. The CDR3 is 15 amino acids. Germline assignment: CDR1 LNHNV and CDR2 YYDKDF (reference sequence). V was trimmed by 5 bases and J by 2 bases, leaving 13 bases between them. The CDR3 loop is CATSEEWMTGNTIYF. The CDR3 DNA reads as TGTGCCACCAGCGAGGAATGGATGACTGGAAACACCATATATTTT.

This clone was observed a few times. The CDR3, as DNA: TGTGCCAGCAGCTCGGGACTAGATTACAATGAGCAGTTCTTC. Protein sequence: CASSSGLDYNEQFF. The chain carries TRBV7-9 and TRBJ2-1; 8 bases are a match to TRBD2. Germline V gives CDR1 SEHNR, CDR2 FQNEAQ (reference sequence). V lost 4 bases, J lost 4 bases, and 3 bases stayed unmatched. The CDR3 runs to 14 residues. Supplemented by reference TRBV7-9 and TRBJ2-1, the full variable domain reads DTGVSQNPRHKITKRGQNVTFRCDPISEHNRLYWYRQTLGQGPEFLTYFQNEAQLEKSRLLSDRFSAERPKGSFSTLEIQRTEQGDSAMYLCASSSGLDYNEQFFGPGTRLTVL.

The rearrangement joins TRBV5-1 to TRBJ1-4, with TRBD1 matching 7 bases. V lost 4 bases, J lost 0 bases, and 9 bases stayed unmatched. Germline CDR1 reads SGHRS; CDR2 reads YFSETQ. CDR3 length: 17 amino acids. CDR3 loop: CASSGRPTGTTNEKLFF. The CDR3 DNA sequence: TGCGCCAGCAGCGGCCGCCCGACAGGGACAACTAATGAAAAACTGTTTTTT.

This rearrangement joins TRBV28 to TRBJ1-2; tentatively, D is TRBD1 (6 bases). The germline gives CDR1 MDHEN, CDR2 SYDVKM. The CDR3 sequence is 16 residues long. The V and J ends lost 2 bases and 4 bases respectively, with 17 bases between them. The CDR3 loop is CASSLTGTLEGYGYTF. In DNA form, the CDR3 reads TGTGCCAGCAGTTTAACAGGGACCCTTGAAGGCTATGGCTACACCTTC.

J is TRBJ1-2 and V is TRBV25-1, with 7 positions matching TRBD1. Germline CDR1 reads MGHDK; CDR2 reads SYGVNS. The CDR3 spans 15 residues. V lost 4 bases to trimming and J lost 4 bases; unmatched junction nucleotides: 9. The CDR3 loop is CASSVKGARGYGYTF. In DNA, the CDR3 is TGTGCCAGCAGTGTAAAGGGGGCGCGGGGCTATGGCTACACCTTC.

The chain joins TRBV18 to TRBJ2-3; 8 bases agree with TRBD1. The V and J ends lost 5 bases and 1 base, in that order; junction bases with no gene match: 11. CDR1 and CDR2 (germline): KGHSH, LQKENI. This CDR3 region has 17 residues. The CDR3 region is CASSIRTGSRGTDTQYF. In DNA, the CDR3 is TGTGCCAGCTCAATTCGGACAGGGAGTCGAGGCACAGATACGCAGTATTTT.

The CDR3 loop is CASSTGGVSGNTIYF. In nucleotides, the CDR3 is TGTGCCAGCAGTACAGGGGGGGTCTCTGGAAACACCATATATTTT. The chain recombines TRBV6-1 with TRBJ1-3; 8 nucleotides line up with TRBD1. Trimming took 5 bases from V and 0 from J; bases not matched to a gene: 3. Germline V gives CDR1 MNHNS, CDR2 SASEGT. This CDR3 has 15 amino acids.

The chain links TRBV4-1 to TRBJ2-7, with TRBD2 matching over 7 bases. V was pared by 2 bases and J by 4 bases, with 5 bases of the junction left unmatched. The CDR3 extends over 14 amino acids. Per the germline V gene, CDR1 is MGHRA and CDR2 is YSYEKL. The CDR3 DNA reads as TGCGCCAGCAGCCAAAATGCGGGGGAGTACGAGCAGTACTTC. This gives the protein CASSQNAGEYEQYF.

The rearrangement links TRBV4-3 to TRBJ2-3; D gene ambiguous. This CDR3 has 13 residues. CDR1 is LGHNA, CDR2 YSLEER, per germline. V was shortened by 5 bases and J by 6 bases, with 12 bases between the two germline ends. Here the CDR3 DNA reads TGCGCCAGCAGCGGTATCTCTCAGGATACGCAGTATTTT. Translated: CASSGISQDTQYF.

The rearrangement joins TRBV27 to TRBJ1-2; D might be TRBD1 (5 bases). The germline V gene encodes CDR1 MNHEY and CDR2 SMNVEV (reference sequence). Trimming cost V 6 bases and J 6 bases, with 17 bases left between them. The CDR3 sequence is 14 residues long. CDR3 nucleotides: TGTGCCAGCAGGGCCATGGGGGTCGGGAATGGCTACACCTTC. As protein: CASRAMGVGNGYTF.

This clone has just a few counts. This rearrangement joins TRBV29-1 to TRBJ1-1; D is unclear. The V end was cut by 4 bases, the J end by 3 bases, with 9 bases between. Looked up from germline, CDR1 is SQVTM and CDR2 is ANQGSEA. The CDR3 runs to 12 residues. This CDR3 reads CSVVWGDTEAFF. The CDR3 DNA follows: TGCAGCGTTGTTTGGGGAGACACTGAAGCTTTCTTT.

V is TRBV30 and J is TRBJ1-1; D is undetermined. The CDR3 runs 13 residues. With 3 bases removed from V and 0 bases from J, the gap between germline ends came to 8 bases. Germline V gene sequence: CDR1 GTSNPN, CDR2 SVGIG (reference sequence). The CDR3 loop is CAWSPAMNTEAFF. The DNA for the CDR3 is TGTGCCTGGAGCCCAGCTATGAACACTGAAGCTTTCTTT. The whole variable domain, filled in from reference TRBV30 and TRBJ1-1, reads SQTIHQWPATLVQPVGSPLSLECTVEGTSNPNLYWYRQAAGRGLQLLFYSVGIGQISSEVPQNLSASRPQDRQFILSSKKLLLSDSGFYLCAWSPAMNTEAFFGQGTRLTVV.

The chain combines TRBV27 with TRBJ2-7; unclear D gene. The CDR3 is 14 residues long. Looked up from germline, CDR1 is MNHEY and CDR2 is SMNVEV (reference sequence). The V gene lost 5 bases and the J gene lost 2 bases, with 13 bases spanning the gap. CDR3 DNA sequence: TGTGCCAGCAGTCCCCCCGGCTACACCTACGAGCAGTACTTC. Residues: CASSPPGYTYEQYF.

The J gene is TRBJ2-7, the V gene TRBV7-6, with 7 bases that match TRBD2. V gave up 2 bases and J gave up 0 bases; unmatched junction bases: 10. CDR3 size: 17 residues. CDR1 SGHVS and CDR2 FNYEAQ come from the germline V gene. CDR3 nucleotides: TGTGCCAGCAGCTTATTCCGCGGGAGTTCCAGCTCCTACGAGCAGTACTTC. Translating it yields CASSLFRGSSSSYEQYF.

V usage is TRBV7-9 and J usage is TRBJ2-4; 12 nucleotides agree with TRBD2. The CDR3 totals 16 residues. CDR1 is SEHNR, CDR2 FQNEAQ, per germline (reference sequence). J gave up 2 bases and V 6 bases, and 5 bases lay outside the gene matches. The CDR3 coding sequence is TGTGCCAGCAGTCCTGGACTAGCGGGAACCAAAAACATTCAGTACTTC. Amino acids: CASSPGLAGTKNIQYF.